This TCR beta chain is from a study of spatial heterogeneity in lung cancer. Individually, TCR cDNA molecules were each labelled with a unique molecular identifier. MiXCR, run by TCRdb on the 5' RACE reads, gives a single entry per CDR3 protein. The data hold a few thousand distinct CDR3 sequences, with 29% observed a single time. Study-wide findings and caveats: Mutation counts in tumors were tracked by counts of expanded intratumoral alpha and beta TCRs.

In its sample, this clonotype was seen once. No antigen is known for it. The CDR3 loop spans 17 amino acids. The V gene lost 4 bases and the J gene lost 0 bases, with 21 bases spanning the gap. The V gene's germline CDR1 is DFQATT and CDR2 SNEGSKA (reference sequence). The time point: sample taken at primary tumor resection. Samples were obtained from around 72 donors, all untreated early-stage non-small cell lung cancer patients. Frozen PBMC, nontumor lung or tumor provided whole RNA, which was sequenced unsorted. The TCR originated in a female donor with early-stage non-small cell lung cancer. This chain uses TRBV20-1 with TRBJ2-5; no clear D gene. The specimen comprised lung tumor tissue, sampled at surgery. CDR3 coding DNA: TGCAGTGCTAATTCGCCCCTCAACTCCGGTTACCAAGAGACCCAGTACTTC. This sequence encodes CSANSPLNSGYQETQYF.